Shown below are 22 T cell receptor beta chains from a single sample sequenced in a study of blood T cells in healthy people across ages (dated by TCRdb to the mid-2010s). The library was obtained by 5' RACE. Instrument used: Illumina HiSeq 2500. The second PCR ran for roughly 7 to 12 cycles and used a J-beta primer mix along with a sample-barcoded 5' primer. TCRdb trimmed public reads at Q25 via fastp, called clones via MiXCR and kept in-frame beta chains. CDR3 protein duplicates are merged, each entry listing the most common genes and DNA. In this sample the table shows about 620,000 distinct CDR3 sequences, approximately 21% of which occur a single time. The ten top clones hold 3.5% to 4% of the sample. The sequenced material came from blood. The receptors come from a man between 65 and 80 years old in good health.

The CDR3 sequence: CSAGGLAGEIGETQYF. For the CDR3, the DNA is TGCAGTGCGGGGGGACTAGCGGGAGAGATCGGAGAGACCCAGTACTTC. The gene calls are TRBV20-1 and TRBJ2-5, with 14 bases matching TRBD2. This CDR3 spans 16 amino acids. Germline CDR1 DFQATT, CDR2 SNEGSKA (reference sequence). After removal of 6 bases from V and 4 bases from J, the junction contained 10 bases not matched to a gene.

V is TRBV9 and J is TRBJ2-7; 8 bases map to TRBD2. V lost 1 base and J lost 0; bases outside the gene matches: 3. The CDR3 has 15 amino acids. Germline V lookup: CDR1 SGDLS, CDR2 YYNGEE. CDR3 residues: CASSVSGGDSYEQYF. CDR3 coding DNA: TGTGCCAGCAGCGTAAGCGGGGGTGACTCCTACGAGCAGTACTTC.

In this sample, this clonotype turned up many times. The CDR3 spells CASTPSGWARSYEQYF. In DNA, the CDR3 is TGTGCCAGCACCCCTTCCGGGTGGGCGAGGTCCTACGAGCAGTACTTC. The chain has TRBV5-6 and TRBJ2-7; D is uncertain. Per the germline V gene, CDR1 is SGHDT and CDR2 is YYEEEE. The CDR3 length is 16 residues. V shed 6 bases and J shed 1 base, with 20 bases lying between them.

This clonotype was counted between two and nine times. CDR3 sequence: CASSFPPRGSNTGELFF. The CDR3 DNA follows: TGTGCCAGCAGTTTCCCTCCTAGGGGTTCGAACACCGGGGAGCTGTTTTTT. The chain combines TRBV28 with TRBJ2-2; D might be TRBD1 (5 bases). The CDR3 length is 17 residues. CDR1 and CDR2 from the germline V gene are MDHEN and SYDVKM. The V end lost 3 bases, the J end lost 0 bases, and 14 bases lay between the germline ends.

This clonotype was seen only a few times. This chain uses TRBV28 with TRBJ2-5, with D unclear. The J call may be in error: the DNA end matches TRBJ2-7 better. The CDR3 runs to 16 residues. Germline V gene lookup returns CDR1 MDHEN and CDR2 SYDVKM. The CDR3 region is CASSFQHRLTSYEQYF. In DNA, the CDR3 is TGTGCCAGCAGTTTCCAGCATAGGTTGACGTCCTACGAGCAGTACTTC.

This chain links TRBV12-3 or TRBV12-4 with TRBJ2-1; D perhaps matches TRBD2 (5 bases). With 6 bases removed from V and 8 bases from J, the gap between germline ends came to 14 bases. CDR3 size: 13 residues. The CDR3 DNA sequence: TGTGCCAGCAGAACGACTACCGAACATGAGCAGTTCTTC. Amino acid sequence: CASRTTTEHEQFF.

The rearrangement joins TRBV20-1 to TRBJ2-2, with TRBD2 matching 11 bases. V trimming: 6 bases; J trimming: 5 bases; junction bases outside the gene matches: 8. CDR3 length equals 15 residues. CDR1 is DFQATT and CDR2 is SNEGSKA in the germline V gene (reference sequence). CDR3 bases: TGCAGTGCCTTCACTAGCGGGAGAGGGACCGGGGAGCTGTTTTTT. Protein: CSAFTSGRGTGELFF.

V usage is TRBV7-2 and J usage is TRBJ1-4; D unclear. Germline values: CDR1 SGHTA, CDR2 FQGNSA. The CDR3 runs to 13 residues. V lost 8 bases and J 8 bases, leaving 15 bases between the germline ends. CDR3 nucleotide sequence: TGTGCCAGCGGGGAGGTATTAAAGGAAAAACTGTTTTTT. This sequence encodes CASGEVLKEKLFF. Variable domain in full (rest from reference TRBV7-2 and TRBJ1-4): GAGVSQSPSNKVTEKGKDVELRCDPISGHTALYWYRQSLGQGLEFLIYFQGNSAPDKSGLPSDRFSAERTGGSVSTLTIQRTQQEDSAVYLCASGEVLKEKLFFGSGTQLSVL.

V and J are TRBV20-1 and TRBJ1-2, with D maybe TRBD1 (5 bases). V shed 0 bases and J shed 4 bases, with 15 bases lying between them. The CDR3 spans 15 residues. Germline V gene data show CDR1 as DFQATT and CDR2 as SNEGSKA (reference sequence). Here the CDR3 DNA reads TGCAGTGCTAGAGATTCCCGGGGCGAAGGCTATGGCTACACCTTC. Translated, it gives CSARDSRGEGYGYTF.

V usage is TRBV6-6 and J usage is TRBJ1-2, with D possibly matching TRBD1 (6 bases). CDR3 length equals 16 residues. Germline V gene sequence: CDR1 MNHNY, CDR2 SVGAGI (reference sequence). V lost 2 bases and J lost 0, with 13 bases in between. The CDR3 reads CASSYQHRATNYGYTF. CDR3 nucleotides: TGTGCCAGCAGTTACCAGCACAGGGCCACTAACTATGGCTACACCTTC.

This sequence joins TRBV5-6 and TRBJ2-6; a possible D gene is TRBD1 (6 bases). Germline lookup yields CDR1 SGHDT and CDR2 YYEEEE. The CDR3 runs 16 residues. V shed 4 bases and J shed 0 bases, with 11 bases lying between them. CDR3 DNA: TGTGCCAGCAGCCTAGGACAGCCCTCTGGGGCCAACGTCCTGACTTTC. Encoded protein: CASSLGQPSGANVLTF.

This rearrangement joins TRBV7-8 to TRBJ2-5, with 9 bases aligning to TRBD2. V shed 0 bases and J 5 bases; nucleotides not matched to a gene: 7. This CDR3 has 16 residues. Germline CDR1 and CDR2: SGHVS and FQNEAQ. CDR3 in amino acids: CASSLALGGRGETQYF. The CDR3 nucleotides are TGTGCCAGCAGCTTAGCGCTCGGCGGGAGGGGTGAGACCCAGTACTTC.

The rearrangement links TRBV19 to TRBJ2-5, with D tentatively TRBD1 (5 bases). The closer fit of TRBJ2-1 to the DNA end suggests the J call may be wrong. Looked up from germline, CDR1 is LNHDA and CDR2 is SQIVND (reference sequence). The CDR3 runs to 15 residues. The CDR3 coding sequence is TGTGCCAGTAGTACGACAGCCCCGGTTAGCAATGAGCAGTTCTTC. Its protein is CASSTTAPVSNEQFF.

The chain couples TRBV2 to TRBJ1-5; no clear D gene. The CDR3 covers 15 residues. Germline V CDR1 and CDR2: SNHLY, FYNNEI. Trimming removed 6 bases at V and 0 bases at J, with 12 bases between. The DNA of the CDR3 is TGTGCCAGCAGGGCCCCTGAAAGTAGCAATCAGCCCCAGCATTTT. This sequence encodes CASRAPESSNQPQHF.

This clonotype was detected many times. CDR3 in amino acids: CASSLAGTGYNEQFF. CDR3 DNA: TGTGCCAGCAGCCTCGCAGGTACGGGTTACAATGAGCAGTTCTTC. The J gene is TRBJ2-1, the V gene TRBV6-2 or TRBV6-3; D remains unclear. Deletions cut 6 bases from V and 4 bases from J, with 16 bases between. Germline V CDR1 and CDR2: MNHEY, SVGEGT. This CDR3 is 15 amino acids long.

This clonotype occurred a few times. The rearrangement uses TRBV14 and TRBJ1-2, with a possible D match to TRBD1 (6 bases). The germline V and J ends were trimmed by 4 bases and 2 bases, with 11 bases remaining between them. Per germline, CDR1 SGHDN and CDR2 FVKESK. The CDR3 runs to 14 residues. CDR3 region: CASSRLGQNYGYTF. CDR3 DNA sequence: TGTGCCAGCAGCCGGCTGGGACAAAACTATGGCTACACCTTC. The full variable domain, rest sourced from reference TRBV14 and TRBJ1-2, is EAGVTQFPSHSVIEKGQTVTLRCDPISGHDNLYWYRRVMGKEIKFLLHFVKESKQDESGMPNNRFLAERTGGTYSTLKVQPAELEDSGVYFCASSRLGQNYGYTFGSGTRLTVV.

CDR3 DNA sequence: TGCGCCAGCAGCTGGACCCGGGACACCTACGAGCAGTACTTC. It is translated as CASSWTRDTYEQYF. The rearrangement links TRBV5-1 to TRBJ2-7; D might be TRBD1 (6 bases). The CDR3 is made up of 14 amino acids. V lost 3 bases, J lost 2 bases, and 12 bases lay in between. CDR1 is SGHRS, CDR2 YFSETQ, per germline.

This clonotype was counted a few times. The genes are TRBV3-1 and TRBJ2-5; D is perhaps TRBD2 (5 bases). CDR3 length equals 14 residues. CDR1 and CDR2 (germline): LGHDT, YNNKEL (reference sequence). Deletions cut 4 bases from V and 2 bases from J, with 11 bases between. CDR3 coding DNA: TGTGCCAGCAGCCCGGGATTTACTCAAGAGACCCAGTACTTC. As protein: CASSPGFTQETQYF.

This clonotype was observed at least ten times. This sequence joins TRBV7-9 and TRBJ2-1; tentatively, D is TRBD2 (5 bases). Trimming pared 2 bases from V and 4 bases from J, leaving 15 bases between. Germline V gives CDR1 SEHNR, CDR2 FQNEAQ (reference sequence). This CDR3 has 16 amino acids. In DNA, the CDR3 is TGTGCCAGCAGCTTAAGTTTTTCGGAGGCGTACAATGAGCAGTTCTTC. Amino acid sequence: CASSLSFSEAYNEQFF.

The gene calls are TRBV7-2 and TRBJ2-3, with D perhaps matching TRBD2 (6 bases). V was cut by 7 bases and J by 2 bases, with 16 bases left in between. This CDR3 spans 15 amino acids. The germline gives CDR1 SGHTA, CDR2 FQGNSA. CDR3 sequence reads: CASTNGGVITDTQYF. CDR3 in DNA: TGTGCCAGCACTAACGGCGGGGTTATCACAGATACGCAGTATTTT.

On this clonotype itself: This may come from a read error, since a much larger clone is one base off. This chain joins TRBV2 and TRBJ2-5; D gene unclear. The CDR3 has 11 residues. Germline CDR1 reads SNHLY; CDR2 reads FYNNEI. The CDR3 spells CASKGYNELFF. The CDR3 DNA reads as TGTGCCAGCAAAGGTTACAATGAGCTGTTCTTC. The full variable domain, its missing parts supplied by reference TRBV2 and TRBJ2-5, is EPEVTQTPSHQVTQMGQEVILRCVPISNHLYFYWYRQILGQKVEFLVSFYNNEISEKSEIFDDQFSVERPDGSNFTLKIRSTKLEDSAMYFCASKGYNELFFGPGTRLLVL.

This clonotype has just a few counts. The chain uses TRBV20-1 and TRBJ2-2, with 11 bases that match TRBD2. V was clipped by 6 bases and J by 1 base; unmatched bases: 7. Germline CDR1 is DFQATT and CDR2 is SNEGSKA (reference sequence). The CDR3 consists of 16 residues. CDR3 amino acids: CSAQKGTSGNTGELFF. As DNA, the CDR3 is TGCAGTGCCCAAAAGGGGACTAGCGGGAACACCGGGGAGCTGTTTTTT.